This section outlines one T cell receptor (beta chain) sequence together with its context. Patients at the Seattle site were enrolled during active infection and followed longitudinally. Authors' analysis steps: The assay estimated nucleated cells by amplifying reference gene primers. Data came from immunoSEQ multiplex PCR; TCRdb stores just in-frame clones and leaves some out. The DNA was the basis for D and trimming; V, J and clone size are from that table. The table lists 150,000 to 200,000 clones, 80% to 90% of them singletons. This CDR3 has 14 amino acids. Germline-derived CDR1 and CDR2 are SGHRS and YFSETQ. V shed 4 bases, J shed 5 bases, and the junction held 5 bases outside the gene matches. These data belong to a study of blood T cell repertoires in COVID-19. As for the study in general: Sites across the United States, Italy and Spain contributed samples from acute and convalescent COVID-19. The cDNA or gDNA used as material had been derived from T cells, B-cell-depleted T cells, or PBMCs.

The sample taken for sequencing was peripheral blood. J is TRBJ1-1 and V is TRBV5-1, with TRBD1 matching over 10 bases. This sequence originates from a woman in her 70s with COVID-19, enrolled during active disease. DNA for the CDR3: TGCGCCAGCAGCCCAGGGACAGGGGAAACTGAAGCTTTCTTT. Translating gives CASSPGTGETEAFF.